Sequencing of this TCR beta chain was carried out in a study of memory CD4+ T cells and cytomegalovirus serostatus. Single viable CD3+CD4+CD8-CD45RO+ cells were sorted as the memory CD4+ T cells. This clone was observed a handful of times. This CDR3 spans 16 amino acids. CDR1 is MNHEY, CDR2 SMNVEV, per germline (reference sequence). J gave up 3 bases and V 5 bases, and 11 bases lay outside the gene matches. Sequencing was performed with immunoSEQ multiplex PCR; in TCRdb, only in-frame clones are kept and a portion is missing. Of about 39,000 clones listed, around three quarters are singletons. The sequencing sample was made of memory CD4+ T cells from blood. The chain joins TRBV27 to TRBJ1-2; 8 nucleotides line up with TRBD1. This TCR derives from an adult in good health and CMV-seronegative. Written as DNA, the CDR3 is TGTGCCAGCAGTCAACGACAGACAGGGGAGGACTATGGCTACACCTTC. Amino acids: CASSQRQTGEDYGYTF.